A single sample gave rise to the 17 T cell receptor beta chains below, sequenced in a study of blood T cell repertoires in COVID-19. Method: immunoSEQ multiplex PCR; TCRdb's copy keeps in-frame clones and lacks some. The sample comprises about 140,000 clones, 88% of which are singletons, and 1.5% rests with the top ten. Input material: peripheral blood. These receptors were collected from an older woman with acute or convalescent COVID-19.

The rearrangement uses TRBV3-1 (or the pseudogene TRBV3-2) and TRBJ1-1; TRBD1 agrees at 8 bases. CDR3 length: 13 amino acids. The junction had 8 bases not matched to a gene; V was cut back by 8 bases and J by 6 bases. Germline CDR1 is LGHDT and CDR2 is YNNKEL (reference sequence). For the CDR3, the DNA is TGTGCCAGCGGAGTGACAGGGGAGGCTGAAGCTTTCTTT. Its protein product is CASGVTGEAEAFF.

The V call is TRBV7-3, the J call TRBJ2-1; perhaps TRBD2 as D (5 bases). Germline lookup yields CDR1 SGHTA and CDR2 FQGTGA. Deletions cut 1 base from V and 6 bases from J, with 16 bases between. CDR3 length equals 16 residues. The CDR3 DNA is TGTGCCAGCAGCTTAATATGGGCGCAGGAGGCCAATGAGCAGTTCTTC. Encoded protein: CASSLIWAQEANEQFF.

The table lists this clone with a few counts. CDR3 residues: CASSPAGGPSLSVSYNEQFF. The DNA for the CDR3 is TGCGCCAGCAGCCCGGCCGGAGGGCCAAGCCTTAGCGTCTCCTACAATGAGCAGTTCTTC. This chain connects TRBV5-1 to TRBJ2-1; a weak D match, TRBD2 (6 bases). Germline CDR1 is SGHRS and CDR2 is YFSETQ. This CDR3 comprises 20 residues. V lost 4 bases, J lost 0 bases, and 26 bases lay in between.

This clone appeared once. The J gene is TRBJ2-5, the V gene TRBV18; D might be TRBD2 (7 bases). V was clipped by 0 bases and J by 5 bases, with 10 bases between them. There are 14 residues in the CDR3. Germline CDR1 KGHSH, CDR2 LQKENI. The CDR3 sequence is CASSPPGGLETQYF. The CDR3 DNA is TGTGCCAGCTCACCACCCGGGGGGCTGGAGACCCAGTACTTC.

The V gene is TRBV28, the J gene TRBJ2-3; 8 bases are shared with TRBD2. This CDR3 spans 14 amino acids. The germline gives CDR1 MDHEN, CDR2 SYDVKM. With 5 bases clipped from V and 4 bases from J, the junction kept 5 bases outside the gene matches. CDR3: CASSPPRGADTQYF. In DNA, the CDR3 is TGTGCCAGCAGTCCACCGCGGGGGGCAGATACGCAGTATTTT.

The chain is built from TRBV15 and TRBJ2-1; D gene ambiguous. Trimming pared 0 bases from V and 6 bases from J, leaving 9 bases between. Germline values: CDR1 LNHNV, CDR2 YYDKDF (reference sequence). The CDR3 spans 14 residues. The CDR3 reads CATSRDPNSNEQFF. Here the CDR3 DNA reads TGTGCCACCAGCAGAGATCCGAACAGCAATGAGCAGTTCTTC.

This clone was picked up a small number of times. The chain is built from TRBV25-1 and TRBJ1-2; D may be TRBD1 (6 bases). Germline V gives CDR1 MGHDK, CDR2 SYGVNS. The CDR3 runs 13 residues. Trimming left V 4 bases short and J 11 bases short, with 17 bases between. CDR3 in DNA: TGTGCCAGCAGTGCGCGGGCTTACAGGGTTTACACCTTC. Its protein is CASSARAYRVYTF.

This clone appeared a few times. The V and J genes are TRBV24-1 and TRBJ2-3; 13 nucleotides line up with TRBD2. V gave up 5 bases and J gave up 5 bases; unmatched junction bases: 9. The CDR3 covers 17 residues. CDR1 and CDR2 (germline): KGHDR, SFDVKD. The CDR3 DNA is TGTGCCACCAGTGGTCGAACTAGCGGGGGGGTCAGAGATACGCAGTATTTT. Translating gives CATSGRTSGGVRDTQYF.

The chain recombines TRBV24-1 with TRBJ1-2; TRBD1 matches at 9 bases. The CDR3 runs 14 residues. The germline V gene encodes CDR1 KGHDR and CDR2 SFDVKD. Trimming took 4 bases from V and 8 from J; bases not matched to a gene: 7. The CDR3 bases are TGTGCCACCAGTGACTCCGGGACAGGGTACGGCTACACCTTC. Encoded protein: CATSDSGTGYGYTF.

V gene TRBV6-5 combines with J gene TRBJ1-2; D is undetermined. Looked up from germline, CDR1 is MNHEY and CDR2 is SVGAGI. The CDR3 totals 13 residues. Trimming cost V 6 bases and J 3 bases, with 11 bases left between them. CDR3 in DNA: TGTGCCAGCAGGACAAAGAGATACTATGGCTACACCTTC. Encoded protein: CASRTKRYYGYTF.

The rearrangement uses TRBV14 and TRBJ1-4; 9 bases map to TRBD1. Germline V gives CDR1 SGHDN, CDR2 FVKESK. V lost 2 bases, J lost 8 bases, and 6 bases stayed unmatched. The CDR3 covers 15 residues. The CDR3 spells CASSQYRGRGEKLFF. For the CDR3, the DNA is TGTGCCAGCAGCCAATACAGGGGGCGCGGCGAAAAACTGTTTTTT. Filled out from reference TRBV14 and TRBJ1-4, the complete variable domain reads EAGVTQFPSHSVIEKGQTVTLRCDPISGHDNLYWYRRVMGKEIKFLLHFVKESKQDESGMPNNRFLAERTGGTYSTLKVQPAELEDSGVYFCASSQYRGRGEKLFFGSGTQLSVL.

The CDR3 sequence: CASSFLGQMNSPLHF. CDR3 DNA sequence: TGTGCCAGCAGCTTTCTCGGACAGATGAATTCACCCCTCCACTTT. The chain joins TRBV7-2 to TRBJ1-6; D possibly corresponds to TRBD1 (6 bases). From germline, CDR1 is SGHTA and CDR2 FQGNSA. V gave up 3 bases and J gave up 7 bases, with 13 bases separating them. The CDR3 covers 15 residues.

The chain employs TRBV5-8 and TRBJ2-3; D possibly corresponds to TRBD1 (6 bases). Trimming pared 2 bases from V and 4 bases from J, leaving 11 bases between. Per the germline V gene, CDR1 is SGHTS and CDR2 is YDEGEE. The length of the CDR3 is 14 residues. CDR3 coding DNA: TGTGCCAGCAGCTTCACAGGGATGTCAGATACGCAGTATTTT. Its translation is CASSFTGMSDTQYF.

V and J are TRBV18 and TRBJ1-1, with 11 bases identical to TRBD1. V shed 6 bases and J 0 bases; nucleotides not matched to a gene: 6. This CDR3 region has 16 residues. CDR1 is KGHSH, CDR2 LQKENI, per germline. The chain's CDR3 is CASSRGQGALNTEAFF. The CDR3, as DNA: TGTGCCAGCTCCCGCGGACAGGGGGCCCTGAACACTGAAGCTTTCTTT.

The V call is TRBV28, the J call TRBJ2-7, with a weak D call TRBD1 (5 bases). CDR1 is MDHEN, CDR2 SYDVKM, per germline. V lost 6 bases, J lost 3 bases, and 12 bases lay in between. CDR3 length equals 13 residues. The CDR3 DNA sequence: TGTGCCAGCAGCCCCCTAGGGGACTACGAGCAGTACTTC. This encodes CASSPLGDYEQYF.

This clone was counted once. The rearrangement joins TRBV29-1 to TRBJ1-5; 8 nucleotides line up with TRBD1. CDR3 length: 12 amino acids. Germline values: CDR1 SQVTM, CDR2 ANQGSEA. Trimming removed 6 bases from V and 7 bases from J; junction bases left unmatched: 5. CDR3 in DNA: TGCAGCGTGCAGGGGGCAGGGCAGCCCCAGCATTTT. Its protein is CSVQGAGQPQHF.

For the CDR3, the DNA is TGTGCCAGCAGCTTGGGCGTGGGGCTGAACACTGAAGCTTTCTTT. It specifies CASSLGVGLNTEAFF. The gene calls are TRBV5-4 and TRBJ1-1; tentative D call: TRBD1 (5 bases). Per germline, CDR1 SGHNT and CDR2 YYREEE (reference sequence). With 0 bases removed from V and 0 bases from J, the gap between germline ends came to 9 bases. CDR3 length: 15 residues.